This T cell receptor (beta chain) was profiled in a study of blood T cell repertoires in COVID-19 (dated by TCRdb to the early 2020s). General notes on the study: Samples covering the acute and convalescent phases of COVID-19 were provided by collaborators in the United States, Italy and Spain. The material from the prospective study consisted of cDNA or gDNA derived from T cells, B-cell-depleted T cells, or PBMCs. The dataset comprised deeply sampled blood TCRbeta repertoires from subjects exposed to, actively infected with, or recovered from COVID-19. The repertoires were released in a freely available public database intended as a resource for research on the immune response to SARS-CoV-2. The samples were drawn from the first 160 participants of the ongoing ImmuneRACE study and from 1,254 subjects provided by 6 global collaborators. Nearly every sample came with metadata listing a de-identified subject ID, COVID-19 status, age in years and sex. Where available, HLA class I and class II types were obtained from metadata supplied by the sample provider rather than from assay-based typing.

Its CDR3 holds 14 amino acids, cysteine through phenylalanine. The sequence is cut down to CDR3 DNA, 42 bases in frame from base 1. Deletion took 4 bases off V and 3 bases off J, with a span of 12 bases between the germline ends. The immunoSEQ Assay, a bias-controlled multiplex PCR, was used to amplify TCRbeta CDR3 regions from genomic DNA. The paper's processing steps were these. The number of nucleated cells in each sample was estimated from the amplification of reference gene primers within the assay. To quantify the absolute abundance of each unique TCRbeta CDR3 rearrangement, sequence reads were collapsed and filtered. Productive Simpson clonality was computed per sample as the square root of Simpson's diversity index over productive rearrangements. Not all clones reach the TCRdb copy of this immuneACCESS table, which keeps in-frame sequences only. Checked studies attribute under half of the gap to unresolved V genes and leave the rest unexplained. V, J and clone size are those of that table, while D and trimming were read from the DNA. Present in this sample are about 400,000 clones, less than 90% of which were seen just once. Under 8.5% of the sample is held by the ten biggest clonotypes.

Study-wide conclusions, independent of this receptor: The amount of clinical and demographic metadata varied by source and participant and was provided uncurated.

On this clone itself: Its target antigen remains unknown. Base qualities were left out, and no much larger clone turns up one base away.

One collaborating source in Seattle enrolled patients during active infection and followed them longitudinally through the course of disease. The collaborating institutions used their own protocols to collect whole blood in K2EDTA tubes. For TCRbeta analysis, collaborator samples were shipped as frozen whole blood, as isolated PBMCs, or as DNA extracted from either sample type. The sample comprised peripheral blood. The chain employs TRBV23-1 and TRBJ1-1, with no reliable assignment of the D segment. TRBV23-1 is treated as an ORF (open reading frame) with a function not yet certain. This receptor was obtained from a woman aged 60-75 years with COVID-19, enrolled during active disease. CDR3 reads: CASSPRRVDTEAFF. The sequenced DNA is TGCGCCAGCAGTCCCCGGAGAGTGGACACTGAAGCTTTCTTT.